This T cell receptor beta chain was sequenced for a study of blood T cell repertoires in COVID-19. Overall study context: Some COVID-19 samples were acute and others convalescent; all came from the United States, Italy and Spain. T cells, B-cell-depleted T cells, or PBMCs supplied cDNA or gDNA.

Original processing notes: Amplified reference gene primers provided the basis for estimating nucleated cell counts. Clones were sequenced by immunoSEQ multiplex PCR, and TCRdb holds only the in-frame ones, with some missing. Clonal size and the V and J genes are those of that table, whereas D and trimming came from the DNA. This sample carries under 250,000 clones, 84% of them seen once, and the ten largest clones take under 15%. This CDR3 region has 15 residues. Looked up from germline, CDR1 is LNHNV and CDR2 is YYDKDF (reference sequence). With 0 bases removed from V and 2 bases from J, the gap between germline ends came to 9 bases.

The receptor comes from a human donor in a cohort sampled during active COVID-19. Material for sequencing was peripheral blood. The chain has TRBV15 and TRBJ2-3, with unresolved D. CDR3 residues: CATSRDRLITDTQYF. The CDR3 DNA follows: TGTGCCACCAGCAGAGATAGACTCATCACAGATACGCAGTATTTT.